The entry below describes one TCR beta chain. Losses at the gene ends were 0 bases for V and 3 bases for J; bases not matched to a gene: 2. The CDR3 is made up of 15 amino acids. Germline loops: CDR1 DFQATT, CDR2 SNEGSKA (reference sequence). An input of 0.5 to 1 ug of RNA was subjected to reverse transcription using random hexamers. Amplification of TCR beta CDR3 used immunoSEQ multiplex PCR across 54 Vbeta and 13 Jbeta. TCRdb re-derived calls from the immunoSEQ multiplex PCR reads in MiXCR, one entry per CDR3 protein. Of tens of thousands of distinct CDR3 sequences in the sample, approximately 93% were seen once. This entry is derived from a study of CD8 T cells in Susac syndrome.

This clonotype was sampled from a human donor with Susac syndrome. Sequenced material: CD4+ T cells from PBMCs. The V call is TRBV20-1, the J call TRBJ1-2, with 12 bases aligning to TRBD1. The CDR3 loop is CSAREGQGAYYGYTF. For the CDR3, the DNA is TGCAGTGCTAGAGAGGGACAGGGGGCTTACTATGGCTACACCTTC.